Listed below are T cell receptor beta chains from one sample, sequenced in a study of regulatory T cells in long-lasting Graves disease. TCRdb ran MiXCR on the multiplex PCR reads and lists one entry per CDR3 protein. The table includes 450,000 to 700,000 distinct CDR3 sequences, approximately 13% detected once. Separately, the same data were catalogued under a study of T cells in Graves' hyperthyroidism and ophthalmopathy.

Sample: peripheral blood mononuclear cells (PBMCs), taken at new diagnosis, from a patient treated with antithyroid drugs. The receptors shown here come from a man aged 25 to 40 with Graves disease. CDR3s include the opening cysteine and the closing phenylalanine or tryptophan. The order of the fields is J gene, V gene, clone size, D gene, CDR3 protein, CDR3 DNA. A D gene is named only where the DNA matches it firmly. Clone size is stated in some rows and not others, as once, few, many or a class when expanded.

J gene: TRBJ2-7; V gene: TRBV19; clone size: -; D gene: TRBD1; CDR3 protein: CASSAPDRAYEQYF; CDR3 DNA: TGTGCCAGTAGTGCACCGGACAGGGCCTACGAGCAGTACTTC
J gene: TRBJ2-5; V gene: TRBV19; clone size: -; D gene: -; CDR3 protein: CAGTLRETQYF; CDR3 DNA: TGTGCCGGGACTCTGCGAGAGACCCAGTACTTC
J gene: TRBJ2-1; V gene: TRBV29-1; clone size: many; D gene: TRBD2; CDR3 protein: CSVGGVAGVGEQFF; CDR3 DNA: TGCAGCGTGGGGGGGGTAGCGGGAGTGGGTGAGCAGTTCTTC
J gene: TRBJ1-6; V gene: TRBV12-3/TRBV12-4; clone size: few; D gene: TRBD1; CDR3 protein: CVSARGGMPPLHF; CDR3 DNA: TGTGTCAGCGCCAGGGGGGGCATGCCACCCCTCCACTTT
J gene: TRBJ1-5; V gene: TRBV24-1; clone size: many; D gene: -; CDR3 protein: CATSDFSRREPQHF; CDR3 DNA: TGTGCCACCAGTGATTTCAGCCGGAGAGAGCCCCAGCATTTT
J gene: TRBJ2-1; V gene: TRBV20-1; clone size: many; D gene: -; CDR3 protein: CSAARGGLYNEQFF; CDR3 DNA: TGCAGTGCCGCTAGGGGGGGACTATACAATGAGCAGTTCTTC
J gene: TRBJ2-7; V gene: TRBV29-1; clone size: few; D gene: -; CDR3 protein: CSVQGGGSQGNEQYF; CDR3 DNA: TGCAGCGTACAGGGGGGGGGGAGCCAGGGGAACGAGCAGTACTTC
J gene: TRBJ2-1; V gene: TRBV9; clone size: many; D gene: TRBD2; CDR3 protein: CASSASGSGDEQFF; CDR3 DNA: TGTGCCAGCAGCGCTAGCGGGAGTGGGGATGAGCAGTTCTTC
J gene: TRBJ2-6; V gene: TRBV29-1; clone size: few; D gene: -; CDR3 protein: CSVDLISGANVLTF; CDR3 DNA: TGCAGCGTTGACTTGATCTCTGGGGCCAACGTCCTGACTTTC
J gene: TRBJ2-1; V gene: TRBV29-1; clone size: many; D gene: TRBD1; CDR3 protein: CSVDARGQGANEQFF; CDR3 DNA: TGCAGCGTTGACGCGAGGGGACAGGGGGCGAATGAGCAGTTCTTC
J gene: TRBJ2-2; V gene: TRBV7-3; clone size: many; D gene: -; CDR3 protein: CASSWPTGELFF; CDR3 DNA: TGTGCCAGCAGCTGGCCGACCGGGGAGCTGTTTTTT